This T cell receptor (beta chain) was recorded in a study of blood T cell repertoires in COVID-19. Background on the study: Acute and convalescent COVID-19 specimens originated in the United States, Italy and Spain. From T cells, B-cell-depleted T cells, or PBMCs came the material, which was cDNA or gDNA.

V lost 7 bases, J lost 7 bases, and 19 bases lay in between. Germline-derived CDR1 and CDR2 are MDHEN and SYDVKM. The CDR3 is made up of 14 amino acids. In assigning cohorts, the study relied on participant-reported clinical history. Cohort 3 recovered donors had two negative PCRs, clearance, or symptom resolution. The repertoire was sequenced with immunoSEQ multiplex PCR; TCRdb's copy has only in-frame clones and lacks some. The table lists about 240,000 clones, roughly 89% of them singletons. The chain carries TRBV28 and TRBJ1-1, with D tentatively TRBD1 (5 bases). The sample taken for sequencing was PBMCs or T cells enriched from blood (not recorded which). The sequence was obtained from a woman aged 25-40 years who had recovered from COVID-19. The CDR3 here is CASIPRQSRSEAFF. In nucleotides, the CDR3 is TGTGCCAGCATTCCTAGACAGAGCCGAAGTGAAGCTTTCTTT.